These 15 T cell receptor beta chains originate from one sample sequenced in a study of blood T cell repertoires in COVID-19. Assay used: immunoSEQ multiplex PCR; TCRdb lists only in-frame clones, some missing. Among 89,000 or so clones listed, about 85% were seen once. The material sequenced was peripheral blood. Receptors were obtained from a human donor in a cohort sampled during active COVID-19.

As for this clone: In the same sample, other DNA sequences code for this CDR3. V is TRBV19 and J is TRBJ2-1, with TRBD2 matching 8 bases. The CDR3 extends over 15 amino acids. The J segment lost 2 bases and the V segment lost 1 base, leaving 1 base of the junction unmatched. The germline gives CDR1 LNHDA, CDR2 SQIVND (reference sequence). CDR3 in DNA: TGTGCCAGTAGTATAGCGGGAGGGCCCTACAATGAGCAGTTCTTC. This codes for CASSIAGGPYNEQFF.

The chain recombines TRBV7-2 with TRBJ2-7; 7 nucleotides agree with TRBD2. The CDR3 has 14 residues. V lost 1 base to trimming and J lost 5 bases; unmatched junction nucleotides: 5. Germline V gene lookup returns CDR1 SGHTA and CDR2 FQGNSA. The CDR3 nucleotides read TGTGCCAGCAGCTTAGATTTTACTAGCGACGAGCAGTACTTC. Residues: CASSLDFTSDEQYF.

The chain employs TRBV27 and TRBJ2-7, with unresolved D. V lost 4 bases to trimming and J lost 2 bases, with 9 bases between them. The CDR3 extends over 13 amino acids. The germline gives CDR1 MNHEY, CDR2 SMNVEV (reference sequence). CDR3 sequence: CASSSLGAYEQYF. The CDR3 DNA reads TGTGCCAGCAGTTCGCTAGGAGCCTACGAGCAGTACTTC.

The rearrangement joins TRBV2 to TRBJ2-1; TRBD2 is a possible D gene (6 bases). Trimming removed 4 bases at V and 0 bases at J, with 10 bases between. The CDR3 runs 15 residues. Germline CDR1 reads SNHLY; CDR2 reads FYNNEI. CDR3 sequence (DNA): TGTGCCAGCAGTGGGCCCGGGGGCTCCTACAATGAGCAGTTCTTC. It is translated as CASSGPGGSYNEQFF.

This chain uses TRBV4-2 with TRBJ2-5, with D perhaps matching TRBD2 (7 bases). The CDR3 loop spans 15 amino acids. V was trimmed by 1 base and J by 5 bases, leaving 14 bases between them. Germline assignment: CDR1 LGHNA and CDR2 YNFKEQ. CDR3 sequence: CASSQGEGGLETQYF. The CDR3 nucleotides read TGTGCCAGCAGCCAAGGGGAGGGGGGGTTGGAGACCCAGTACTTC.

This chain connects TRBV7-6 to TRBJ2-2, with 11 bases fitting TRBD2. V was clipped by 6 bases and J by 6 bases; unmatched bases: 9. Germline values: CDR1 SGHVS, CDR2 FNYEAQ. The CDR3 contains 16 residues. CDR3 loop: CASRRTSGGYSGELFF. Written as DNA, the CDR3 is TGTGCCAGCAGGCGTACTAGCGGGGGTTATTCCGGGGAGCTGTTTTTT.

The chain recombines TRBV18 with TRBJ1-6; D perhaps matches TRBD1 (5 bases). The CDR3 runs 15 residues. Trimming shortened V by 4 bases and J by 5 bases, and 12 bases separated the two germline ends. Per the germline V gene, CDR1 is KGHSH and CDR2 is LQKENI. The CDR3 spells CASSLDGADNSPLHF. CDR3 coding DNA: TGTGCCAGCTCACTAGATGGGGCTGATAATTCACCCCTCCACTTT.

This clone has more than one count but fewer than ten. The rearrangement uses TRBV28 and TRBJ2-7; D is unclear. The germline gives CDR1 MDHEN, CDR2 SYDVKM. V was trimmed by 5 bases and J by 4 bases, leaving 9 bases between them. The CDR3 length is 12 residues. The CDR3 region has the DNA TGTGCCAGCAGTCTCGGTCGGTACGAGCAGTACTTC. This sequence encodes CASSLGRYEQYF.

The gene calls are TRBV28 and TRBJ1-5, with D perhaps matching TRBD1 (6 bases). CDR3 length: 18 residues. In germline, CDR1 is MDHEN, CDR2 SYDVKM. The V and J ends lost 5 bases and 4 bases respectively, with 24 bases between them. CDR3 DNA sequence: TGTGCCAGCAGTAAACCGTCCGGGGGGGGGCTGGGGAATCAGCCCCAGCATTTT. Translation: CASSKPSGGGLGNQPQHF.

This chain joins TRBV5-1 and TRBJ2-1, with 9 positions matching TRBD2. CDR1 SGHRS and CDR2 YFSETQ come from the germline V gene. CDR3 length equals 16 residues. V was clipped by 0 bases and J by 8 bases; unmatched bases: 9. This CDR3 reads CASSLAMAGGRDEQFF. CDR3 DNA: TGCGCCAGCAGCTTGGCCATGGCGGGGGGGCGTGATGAGCAGTTCTTC.

The chain carries TRBV27 and TRBJ2-5; 7 bases are a match to TRBD1. The length of the CDR3 is 16 residues. From germline, CDR1 is MNHEY and CDR2 SMNVEV (reference sequence). V shed 4 bases and J 1 base; nucleotides not matched to a gene: 9. CDR3 loop: CASSSLTGSSQETQYF. In DNA form, the CDR3 reads TGTGCCAGCAGTTCCCTGACAGGGTCGAGCCAAGAGACCCAGTACTTC.

In this sample, this clone turned up once. This rearrangement joins TRBV30 to TRBJ2-5, with D possibly matching TRBD1 (6 bases). Germline-derived CDR1 and CDR2 are GTSNPN and SVGIG (reference sequence). V lost 5 bases, J lost 5 bases, and 18 bases lay in between. The CDR3 totals 14 residues. The CDR3 loop is CAWVRQGIGETQYF. In DNA, the CDR3 is TGTGCCTGGGTTCGCCAGGGGATTGGGGAGACCCAGTACTTC.

J is TRBJ1-5 and V is TRBV7-2; the D is unclear. CDR1 is SGHTA, CDR2 FQGNSA, per germline. The CDR3 runs 15 residues. V gave up 1 base and J gave up 5 bases, with 12 bases separating them. The chain's CDR3 is CASSLGTTFDQPQHF. In DNA form, the CDR3 reads TGTGCCAGCAGCTTAGGCACGACTTTCGATCAGCCCCAGCATTTT.

This clone was found a few times. The rearrangement joins TRBV5-1 to TRBJ2-7; TRBD1 aligns across 8 bases. V lost 0 bases to trimming and J lost 3 bases; unmatched junction nucleotides: 5. The CDR3 spans 15 residues. CDR1 SGHRS and CDR2 YFSETQ come from the germline V gene. The CDR3 DNA is TGCGCCAGCAGCTTGGCCACCGGGACAGGCTACGAGCAGTACTTC. Translated, it gives CASSLATGTGYEQYF.

The chain carries TRBV27 and TRBJ2-7, with 8 bases aligning to TRBD2. CDR1 is MNHEY and CDR2 is SMNVEV in the germline V gene (reference sequence). After removal of 2 bases from V and 0 bases from J, the junction contained 6 bases not matched to a gene. CDR3 size: 16 residues. This chain's CDR3 is CASSLRGGRSSYEQYF. The CDR3 nucleotides read TGTGCCAGCAGTTTAAGGGGCGGGAGGAGCTCCTACGAGCAGTACTTC.